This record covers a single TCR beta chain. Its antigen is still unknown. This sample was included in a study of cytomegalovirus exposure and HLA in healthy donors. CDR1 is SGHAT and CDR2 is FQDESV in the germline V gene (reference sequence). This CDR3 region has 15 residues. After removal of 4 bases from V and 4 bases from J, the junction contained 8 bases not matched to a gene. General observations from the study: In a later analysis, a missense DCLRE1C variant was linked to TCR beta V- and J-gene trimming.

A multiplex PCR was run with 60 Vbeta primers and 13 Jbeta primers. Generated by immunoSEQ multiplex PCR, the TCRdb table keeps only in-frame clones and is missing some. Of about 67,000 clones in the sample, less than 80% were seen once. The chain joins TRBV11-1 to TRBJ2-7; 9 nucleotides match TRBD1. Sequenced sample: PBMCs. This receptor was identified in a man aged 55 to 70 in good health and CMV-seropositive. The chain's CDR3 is CASSSPGQGWYEQYF. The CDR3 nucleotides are TGTGCCAGCAGCTCTCCAGGACAGGGGTGGTACGAGCAGTACTTC.